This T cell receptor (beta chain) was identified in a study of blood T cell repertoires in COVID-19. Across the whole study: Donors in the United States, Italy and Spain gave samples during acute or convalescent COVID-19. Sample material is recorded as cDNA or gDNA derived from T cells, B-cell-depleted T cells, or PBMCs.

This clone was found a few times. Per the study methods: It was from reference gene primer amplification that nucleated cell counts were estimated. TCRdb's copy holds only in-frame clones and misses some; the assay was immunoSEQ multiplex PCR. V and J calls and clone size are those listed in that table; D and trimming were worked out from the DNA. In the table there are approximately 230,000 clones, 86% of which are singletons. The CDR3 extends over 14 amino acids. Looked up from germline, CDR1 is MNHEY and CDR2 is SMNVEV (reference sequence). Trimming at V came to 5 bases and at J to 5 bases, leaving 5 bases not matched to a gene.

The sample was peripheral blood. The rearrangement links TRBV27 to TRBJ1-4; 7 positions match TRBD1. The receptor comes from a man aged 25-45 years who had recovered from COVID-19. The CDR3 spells CASSPAGGNEKLFF. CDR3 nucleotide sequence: TGTGCCAGCAGTCCGGCAGGGGGGAATGAAAAACTGTTTTTT.